One and the same sample provided the 26 T cell receptor beta chains below, sequenced in a study of blood T cell repertoires in COVID-19. Clones were sequenced by immunoSEQ multiplex PCR, and TCRdb holds only the in-frame ones, with some missing. The table records 60,000 to 75,000 clones, around nine tenths of them present only once. The sequencing sample was made of peripheral blood. These receptors were taken from a man in his forties or fifties with COVID-19, enrolled during active disease.

This sequence joins TRBV19 and TRBJ2-2; TRBD1 matches 7 bases. Looked up from germline, CDR1 is LNHDA and CDR2 is SQIVND (reference sequence). This CDR3 has 14 residues. Losses at the gene ends were 10 bases for V and 6 bases for J; bases not matched to a gene: 11. CDR3 protein: CATKGARIAGELFF. CDR3 coding DNA: TGTGCCACTAAGGGGGCGAGAATCGCCGGGGAGCTGTTTTTT.

This chain uses TRBV19 with TRBJ2-3, with TRBD1 matching over 10 bases. V dropped 5 bases and J dropped 4; count of bases not matched to a gene: 9. The CDR3 extends over 16 amino acids. Looked up from germline, CDR1 is LNHDA and CDR2 is SQIVND (reference sequence). CDR3 nucleotides: TGTGCCAGTAGTCTGGGGACAGGGGTCGCGGCAGATACGCAGTATTTT. This gives the protein CASSLGTGVAADTQYF.

This sequence joins TRBV19 and TRBJ2-2, with D possibly matching TRBD1 (6 bases). Trimming took off 5 bases at V and 9 bases at J, with 13 bases between the two ends. The CDR3 has 13 residues. Per the germline V gene, CDR1 is LNHDA and CDR2 is SQIVND (reference sequence). The CDR3, as DNA: TGTGCCAGTAGTTCGCTACAGGGACGGGAGCTGTTTTTT. Its protein product is CASSSLQGRELFF.

The chain couples TRBV7-9 to TRBJ1-6; tentative D call: TRBD1 (6 bases). Looked up from germline, CDR1 is SEHNR and CDR2 is FQNEAQ (reference sequence). The germline V and J ends were trimmed by 5 bases and 5 bases, with 13 bases remaining between them. The CDR3 contains 15 residues. The CDR3 region has the DNA TGTGCCAGCAGCCGCGGGGGGGGCGATAATTCACCCCTCCACTTT. It yields the protein CASSRGGGDNSPLHF.

The rearrangement uses TRBV13 and TRBJ2-7; maybe TRBD2 (7 bases). There are 14 residues in the CDR3. Per germline, CDR1 PRHDT and CDR2 FYEKMQ (reference sequence). V was trimmed by 1 base and J by 8 bases, leaving 15 bases between them. Here the CDR3 reads CASSLEEGGPQQYF. The DNA for the CDR3 is TGTGCCAGCAGCTTAGAAGAGGGGGGGCCGCAGCAGTACTTC.

This sequence joins TRBV18 and TRBJ2-5; 13 bases match TRBD2. Germline V lookup: CDR1 KGHSH, CDR2 LQKENI. With 3 bases clipped from V and 5 bases from J, the junction kept 9 bases outside the gene matches. The CDR3 loop spans 17 amino acids. The CDR3 here is CASSPPTLAGGSETQYF. The DNA of the CDR3 is TGTGCCAGCTCACCCCCCACACTAGCGGGGGGGTCGGAGACCCAGTACTTC.

This chain links TRBV15 with TRBJ1-6; D is unresolved. This CDR3 spans 14 amino acids. Trimming shortened V by 6 bases and J by 0 bases, and 6 bases separated the two germline ends. CDR1 LNHNV and CDR2 YYDKDF come from the germline V gene (reference sequence). The CDR3 bases are TGTGCCACCAGTGGGAGCTCCTATAATTCACCCCTCCACTTT. It codes for CATSGSSYNSPLHF.

The chain has TRBV9 and TRBJ2-1; 10 bases are shared with TRBD2. This CDR3 has 17 amino acids. The germline CDR1 and CDR2 sequences are SGDLS and YYNGEE. V dropped 0 bases and J dropped 0; count of bases not matched to a gene: 3. This CDR3 is CASSVALAGASYNEQFF. CDR3 DNA: TGTGCCAGCAGCGTAGCGCTAGCGGGGGCCTCCTACAATGAGCAGTTCTTC. The whole variable domain, remainder taken from reference TRBV9 and TRBJ2-1, is DSGVTQTPKHLITATGQRVTLRCSPRSGDLSVYWYQQSLDQGLQFLIQYYNGEERAKGNILERFSAQQFPDLHSELNLSSLELGDSALYFCASSVALAGASYNEQFFGPGTRLTVL.

The CDR3 here is CASSSQGGTEAFF. CDR3 coding DNA: TGTGCCAGCAGTTCGCAGGGTGGCACTGAAGCTTTCTTT. This chain uses TRBV11-1 with TRBJ1-1; possible D gene TRBD1, 5 bases. Between the trimmed V and J ends, which lost 6 bases and 4 bases, there was a span of 12 bases. This CDR3 region has 13 residues. Germline values: CDR1 SGHAT, CDR2 FQDESV (reference sequence).

This clone was seen once. The CDR3 coding sequence is TGCGCCAGCAGCTCCTTTAGCGGGGGGGCCGGCGATGAGCAGTTCTTC. Its translation is CASSSFSGGAGDEQFF. The genes are TRBV5-1 and TRBJ2-1; 11 bases are shared with TRBD2. V shed 3 bases, J shed 8 bases, and the junction held 10 bases outside the gene matches. The CDR3 contains 16 residues. Germline loops: CDR1 SGHRS, CDR2 YFSETQ.

V and J are TRBV27 and TRBJ2-3; 9 bases are shared with TRBD1. Germline V CDR1 and CDR2: MNHEY, SMNVEV (reference sequence). J lost 4 bases, V lost 2 bases, and 4 bases had no gene match. The CDR3 has 15 residues. CDR3 nucleotide sequence: TGTGCCAGCAGTTTAAGGGACAGGGCGTCAGATACGCAGTATTTT. It translates to CASSLRDRASDTQYF.

The chain combines TRBV18 with TRBJ1-1, with D possibly TRBD1 on 5 matching bases. With 3 bases removed from V and 5 bases from J, the gap between germline ends came to 16 bases. Germline-derived CDR1 and CDR2 are KGHSH and LQKENI. This CDR3 comprises 15 residues. CDR3 protein: CASSPGLTLGTEAFF. As DNA, the CDR3 is TGTGCCAGCTCACCGGGACTCACCTTAGGGACTGAAGCTTTCTTT.

This chain links TRBV15 with TRBJ1-1; D is possibly TRBD1 (5 bases). From germline, CDR1 is LNHNV and CDR2 YYDKDF (reference sequence). This CDR3 spans 14 amino acids. Trimming stripped 0 bases from V and 6 bases from J, with 11 bases between. In nucleotides, the CDR3 is TGTGCCACCAGCAGAGACAGGGAACTATCTGAAGCTTTCTTT. Translating it yields CATSRDRELSEAFF.

The V call is TRBV7-9, the J call TRBJ2-7, with 7 bases aligning to TRBD2. V gave up 6 bases and J gave up 2 bases; unmatched junction bases: 4. The germline CDR1 and CDR2 sequences are SEHNR and FQNEAQ (reference sequence). This CDR3 has 13 residues. For the CDR3, the DNA is TGTGCCAGCAGTCCTAGCGGACCCTACGAGCAGTACTTC. Its protein product is CASSPSGPYEQYF. The whole variable domain, filled in from reference TRBV7-9 and TRBJ2-7, reads DTGVSQNPRHKITKRGQNVTFRCDPISEHNRLYWYRQTLGQGPEFLTYFQNEAQLEKSRLLSDRFSAERPKGSFSTLEIQRTEQGDSAMYLCASSPSGPYEQYFGPGTRLTVT.

The chain couples TRBV29-1 to TRBJ1-1; D is possibly TRBD1 (5 bases). CDR1 is SQVTM, CDR2 ANQGSEA, per germline. The V gene lost 6 bases and the J gene lost 3 bases, with 17 bases spanning the gap. This CDR3 spans 14 amino acids. CDR3 region: CSVSGGGVHTEAFF. The CDR3 DNA reads TGCAGCGTATCCGGCGGAGGGGTGCACACTGAAGCTTTCTTT.

The chain joins TRBV5-4 to TRBJ1-1; 8 nucleotides agree with TRBD1. CDR3 length: 16 residues. Germline V CDR1 and CDR2: SGHNT, YYREEE (reference sequence). V shed 4 bases and J 0 bases; nucleotides not matched to a gene: 8. The DNA for the CDR3 is TGTGCCAGCAGCGGAGGACAGGGTGGGATGAACACTGAAGCTTTCTTT. This translates into CASSGGQGGMNTEAFF.

The rearrangement joins TRBV6-5 to TRBJ1-1, with D maybe TRBD1 (5 bases). Germline-derived CDR1 and CDR2 are MNHEY and SVGAGI. This CDR3 has 12 amino acids. Trimming cost V 7 bases and J 5 bases, with 11 bases left between them. The CDR3 protein is CASTGRGTEAFF. CDR3 sequence (DNA): TGTGCCAGCACCGGTCGGGGGACTGAAGCTTTCTTT.

The chain couples TRBV6-5 to TRBJ1-1; D is uncertain. Trimming left V 4 bases short and J 5 bases short, with 11 bases between. This CDR3 contains 13 residues. Germline V lookup: CDR1 MNHEY, CDR2 SVGAGI. CDR3 region: CASSLLGGTEAFF. The CDR3 DNA follows: TGTGCCAGCAGTTTACTGGGAGGGACTGAAGCTTTCTTT.

CDR3 nucleotides: TGTGCCTGGAGCGCCAGGACTAGGCCCTACGAGCAGTACTTC. It yields the protein CAWSARTRPYEQYF. The J gene is TRBJ2-7, the V gene TRBV30, with 7 bases lining up with TRBD2. The V gene's germline CDR1 is GTSNPN and CDR2 SVGIG (reference sequence). Unmatched junction bases numbered 7, after V lost 3 bases and J lost 2 bases. CDR3 size: 14 residues.

The chain has TRBV7-9 and TRBJ2-2; 7 nucleotides agree with TRBD1. Germline V gene data show CDR1 as SEHNR and CDR2 as FQNEAQ (reference sequence). J gave up 5 bases and V 2 bases, and 5 bases lay outside the gene matches. The CDR3 extends over 15 amino acids. The CDR3 DNA reads TGTGCCAGCAGCTTACGACAGGGCGCTACCGGGGAGCTGTTTTTT. It encodes CASSLRQGATGELFF.

The chain's CDR3 is CASSERTGSEKLFF. In DNA form, the CDR3 reads TGTGCCAGCAGTGAAAGAACAGGGAGTGAAAAACTGTTTTTT. The V and J genes are TRBV25-1 and TRBJ1-4, with TRBD1 as a possible D gene (6 bases). Per germline, CDR1 MGHDK and CDR2 SYGVNS. The ends were cut back, 2 bases at V and 7 bases at J, with 11 bases in the middle. The CDR3 totals 14 residues.

The chain links TRBV21-1 to TRBJ2-3; TRBD2 reflects the table's D call only, with no check against the DNA. TRBV21-1 constitutes a pseudogene. This CDR3 comprises 17 residues. The CDR3 sequence is CASSKVASGGPGDTQYF. DNA of the CDR3: TGTGCCAGCAGCAAAGTAGCTAGCGGGGGGCCAGGAGATACGCAGTATTTT.

The chain employs TRBV6-5 and TRBJ1-1; no clear D gene. The CDR3 totals 11 residues. The germline V and J ends were trimmed by 7 bases and 1 base, with 4 bases remaining between them. Germline V CDR1 and CDR2: MNHEY, SVGAGI. This chain's CDR3 is CASTGNTEAFF. The CDR3 DNA follows: TGTGCCAGCACGGGGAACACTGAAGCTTTCTTT.

The chain uses TRBV6-1 and TRBJ1-1; a weak D match, TRBD1 (6 bases). Trimming removed 1 base at V and 3 bases at J, with 15 bases between. The CDR3 is 16 amino acids. From germline, CDR1 is MNHNS and CDR2 SASEGT. The CDR3 sequence: CASSEVGRGWYTEAFF. The CDR3 nucleotides are TGTGCCAGCAGTGAAGTTGGCAGGGGCTGGTACACTGAAGCTTTCTTT.

The chain has TRBV10-1 and TRBJ2-7; a possible D gene is TRBD2 (6 bases). The V gene's germline CDR1 is WNHNN and CDR2 SYGVQD (reference sequence). Trimming stripped 8 bases from V and 4 bases from J, with 12 bases between. The CDR3 has 12 amino acids. CDR3 protein: CASGEAGYEQYF. CDR3 bases: TGCGCCAGCGGGGAGGCGGGGTACGAGCAGTACTTC.

The chain joins TRBV7-9 to TRBJ1-1; D gene uncertain. With 5 bases removed from V and 1 base from J, the gap between germline ends came to 11 bases. The CDR3 has 14 amino acids. Germline CDR1 reads SEHNR; CDR2 reads FQNEAQ (reference sequence). The CDR3: CASSKSGRNTEAFF. As DNA, the CDR3 is TGTGCCAGCAGCAAGTCCGGGAGGAACACTGAAGCTTTCTTT.